This is a list of T cell receptor beta chains from one sample in a study of T-cell memory formation after mild COVID-19. TCRdb analysed the 5' RACE reads with MiXCR anew, one entry per CDR3 protein. The data show 200,000 to 300,000 distinct CDR3 sequences, approximately 15% seen once. Specimen: PBMCs or a T cell subset sorted from them (not recorded which). These receptors were collected from a man aged 18 to 29 who had mild COVID-19 (a few samples of this study predate the infection). Cell type and time point are not known. CDR3s include the opening cysteine and the closing phenylalanine or tryptophan. Fields, in order: V gene, CDR3 protein.

>TRBV6-5
CASSPNRDGEAFF
>TRBV20-1
CSARDLAKNIQYF
>TRBV7-2
CASSFDRGTEAFF
>TRBV20-1
CSARDIRGLEETQYF
>TRBV7-2
CASSPDQRRPGELFF
>TRBV7-2
CASSPTSGGPDEQFF
>TRBV12-3/TRBV12-4
CASSLNSLEAFF
>TRBV6-5
CASSARQAVGGYTF
>TRBV6-1
CASSEGVWSDGYTF
>TRBV5-1
CARGSSTGELFF
>TRBV5-1
CASSPRGDNYGYTF
>TRBV25-1
CASHSQYFGELFF
>TRBV20-1
CSAADRDQPQHF
>TRBV27
CASSGRDGGVGVAFF
>TRBV6-6
CASSYSVPGRQPQHF
>TRBV6-2/TRBV6-3
CASSYSSQNTGELFF
>TRBV10-3
CATEEVGGGSTGELFF
>TRBV7-2
CASSFIGGARFTDTQYF
>TRBV9
CASSVDEGPSSYNSPLHF
>TRBV20-1
CSAPRGITDTQYF